This T cell receptor beta chain was sequenced in a study of siplizumab effects on memory and regulatory T cells (dated by TCRdb to between 2018 and 2020). At the level of the whole study: The effect of the anti-CD2 antibody siplizumab on alloreactive T-cell subsets was examined in allogeneic mixed lymphocyte reactions constructed from human PBMCs.

The library came from the immunoSEQ multiplex PCR assay. Roughly 10^5 TCR templates per sample were assayed on the deep sequencing platform. Genomic DNA extracted from sorted T cells was used for TCRbeta CDR3 sequencing. In the authors' own workflow: Clonal analysis of TCRbeta CDR3 data was done in the R programming language. Alloreactive CD4+ and CD8+ clones were identified by comparing unstimulated samples to CFSE-low samples taken after the reaction. Regulatory or non-regulatory origin was assigned to alloreactive CD4+ clones by matching of sequences to sorted unstimulated Treg and non-Treg repertoires. Here the immuneACCESS table is served through TCRdb, limited to in-frame sequences with V and J called. Missing clones are a known gap in these copies; in checked studies unresolved V genes cover under half, and the rest lacks a known reason. The V and J calls and clone size come from that table; D and trimming were worked out from the DNA. This sample is represented by some 46,000 clones; 93% of them were singletons. Roughly 15% of the sample belongs to the ten largest clones.

CDR1 SGHRS and CDR2 YFSETQ are derived from the germline V gene. Compared with germline, V lacks 3 bases and J lacks 3 bases; bases without a gene match: 6. The CDR3 sequence holds 15 residues, the cysteine and phenylalanine included. Of all the DNA, just the CDR3 is kept, 45 bases in frame from base 1. As for this clone: Its antigen is not yet known. No base-level quality is on record; no much larger clone is a single base apart.

What the authors observed across the whole study: Among mappable alloreactive CD4+ clones, the Treg-derived fraction averaged nearly 70% with siplizumab versus 26.9% in control reactions. Whether proliferating Tregs from siplizumab cultures were suppressive was not functionally confirmed. About 75-96% of proliferating CD4+ or CD8+ clones could not be given a naive or memory phenotype. Because sequences at frequencies below about 10^-5 were poorly captured, only a minor fraction of alloreactive clones could be mapped back to unstimulated subsets. The cumulative frequency of alloreactive sequences traceable to unstimulated CD4+ memory T cells was significantly reduced by siplizumab. Unstimulated naive T cells appeared more diverse than memory T cells, and naive cells seemed to contribute substantially to the alloresponse.

TCRbeta CDR3 sequencing was performed on sorted unstimulated T cells and on proliferating T cells recovered from mixed lymphocyte reactions. Fresh whole blood from nine to eleven HLA-typed healthy donors was used to isolate PBMCs. Sequenced input: CD8+ T cells sorted from blood. The sequence was obtained from a human donor in good health. The chain is encoded by TRBV5-1 joined to TRBJ1-1; TRBD1 matches 9 bases in the middle. The DNA sequence is TGCGCCAGCAGCTACCCCGGGACAGGGTACACTGAAGCTTTCTTT. It translates as CASSYPGTGYTEAFF.